Shown below are 9 T cell receptor beta chains from a single sample sequenced in a study of T-cell memory formation after mild COVID-19. TCRdb reprocessed the 5' RACE reads with MiXCR, giving one entry per CDR3 protein. The sample comprises around 300,000 distinct CDR3 sequences, approximately 13% of which are singletons, and 22% rests with the top ten. Sequencing input: PBMCs or a T cell subset sorted from them (not recorded which). Receptors originate from a man aged 18-30 years who had mild COVID-19 (a few samples of this study predate the infection). Cell type and time point are not known.

The chain combines TRBV7-2 with TRBJ2-3; D is perhaps TRBD2 (7 bases). CDR1 and CDR2 (germline): SGHTA, FQGNSA. The CDR3 covers 15 residues. V gave up 2 bases and J gave up 5 bases, with 14 bases separating them. The chain's CDR3 is CASSLRGGEGDTQYF. As DNA, the CDR3 is TGTGCCAGCAGCTTAAGGGGGGGGGAAGGAGATACGCAGTATTTT.

This clonotype appeared once. The chain links TRBV2 to TRBJ2-3; no clear D gene. Trimming took 6 bases from V and 14 from J, leaving 15 bases between them. The CDR3 is 11 residues long. Germline V gene lookup returns CDR1 SNHLY and CDR2 FYNNEI. The chain's CDR3 is CASSRAAPWYF. The CDR3 bases are TGTGCCAGCAGCCGCGCAGCCCCGTGGTATTTT.

This clonotype was seen a handful of times. The chain employs TRBV7-2 and TRBJ1-3; D might be TRBD1 (5 bases). This CDR3 is built from 16 residues. The germline V gene encodes CDR1 SGHTA and CDR2 FQGNSA. Trimming removed 5 bases from V and 1 base from J, with 15 bases in between. The CDR3 reads CASSQSTAGSGNTIYF. CDR3 DNA: TGTGCCAGCAGCCAAAGCACCGCAGGGTCTGGAAACACCATATATTTT.

This clonotype was counted only a few times. This rearrangement joins TRBV10-3 to TRBJ1-2, with D uncertain. CDR1 and CDR2 from the germline V gene are ENHRY and SYGVKD. The V gene lost 2 bases and the J gene lost 8 bases, with 6 bases spanning the gap. CDR3 length: 11 residues. The DNA for the CDR3 is TGTGCCATCAGTGAGGGCGGAGGCTACACCTTC. Its translation is CAISEGGGYTF.

This chain uses TRBV2 with TRBJ2-6, with 7 bases that match TRBD1. CDR3 length: 17 amino acids. Germline V CDR1 and CDR2: SNHLY, FYNNEI. The junction had 13 bases not matched to a gene; V was cut back by 8 bases and J by 3 bases. The CDR3 region has the DNA TGTGCCAGCGTGCCCACAGGGGTTAGAGGTGGGGCCAACGTCCTGACTTTC. Amino acids: CASVPTGVRGGANVLTF. Supplemented by reference TRBV2 and TRBJ2-6, the full variable domain reads EPEVTQTPSHQVTQMGQEVILRCVPISNHLYFYWYRQILGQKVEFLVSFYNNEISEKSEIFDDQFSVERPDGSNFTLKIRSTKLEDSAMYFCASVPTGVRGGANVLTFGAGSRLTVL.

This clonotype was seen a handful of times. The J gene is TRBJ1-2, the V gene TRBV20-1, with no clear D. Trimming removed 6 bases from V and 2 bases from J, with 16 bases in between. Germline V CDR1 and CDR2: DFQATT, SNEGSKA (reference sequence). CDR3 size: 14 residues. CDR3 region: CSAPRLGLNYGYTF. The CDR3 coding sequence is TGCAGTGCCCCACGGCTAGGGTTAAACTATGGCTACACCTTC.

In its sample, this clonotype was seen many times. V usage is TRBV4-1 and J usage is TRBJ2-3; D is undetermined. Trimming left V 0 bases short and J 4 bases short, with 8 bases between. In germline, CDR1 is MGHRA, CDR2 YSYEKL. The length of the CDR3 is 14 residues. The CDR3 DNA follows: TGCGCCAGCAGCCAAGATCCCCCCGCAGATACGCAGTATTTT. Amino acids: CASSQDPPADTQYF.

This clonotype was seen a few times. The V gene is TRBV18, the J gene TRBJ2-4; TRBD2 matches 8 bases. V lost 2 bases, J lost 6 bases, and 3 bases stayed unmatched. CDR1 is KGHSH, CDR2 LQKENI, per germline. This CDR3 has 14 residues. The CDR3 nucleotides read TGTGCCAGCTCACCAGCGGGGGGTGGAAACATTCAGTACTTC. It yields the protein CASSPAGGGNIQYF.

The J gene is TRBJ2-5, the V gene TRBV7-3, with 15 bases aligning to TRBD2. The germline CDR1 and CDR2 sequences are SGHTA and FQGTGA. The CDR3 extends over 16 amino acids. V shed 5 bases, J shed 5 bases, and the junction held 6 bases outside the gene matches. The CDR3 sequence is CASSRDGTSGRETQYF. In DNA form, the CDR3 reads TGTGCCAGCAGCCGAGATGGGACTAGCGGGAGGGAGACCCAGTACTTC.